Below, 21 T cell receptor beta chains from the same sample are listed, as sequenced in a study of chemoradiotherapy in HPV16-positive cancers. Some clones are missing from TCRdb's copy, which holds only in-frame ones; the method was immunoSEQ multiplex PCR. The profile shows roughly 5,500 clones, around 72% of them singletons. The sequences come from tumor tissue, collected from a patient who underwent chemoradiotherapy. Every receptor here comes from a human donor with HPV-associated anogenital cancer.

The rearrangement links TRBV7-3 to TRBJ2-5, with D possibly matching TRBD2 (6 bases). The CDR3 has 14 amino acids. Trimming took off 1 base at V and 6 bases at J, with 12 bases between the two ends. Germline V lookup: CDR1 SGHTA, CDR2 FQGTGA. Here the CDR3 DNA reads TGTGCCAGCAGCTTAAATGGAGGGGCGAAGACCCAGTACTTC. It encodes CASSLNGGAKTQYF.

The gene calls are TRBV29-1 and TRBJ2-2, with D possibly being TRBD1 (5 bases). The V gene lost 3 bases and the J gene lost 4 bases, with 12 bases spanning the gap. This CDR3 is 14 amino acids long. Germline V gene lookup returns CDR1 SQVTM and CDR2 ANQGSEA. CDR3 DNA sequence: TGCAGCGTTGAGGTTCCTAGGGGCACCGGGGAGCTGTTTTTT. It is translated as CSVEVPRGTGELFF.

Only one count was recorded for this clone. The chain recombines TRBV4-2 with TRBJ2-5, with D tentatively TRBD2 (7 bases). The CDR3 sequence is 15 residues long. Trimming left V 0 bases short and J 9 bases short, with 17 bases between. Germline V CDR1 and CDR2: LGHNA, YNFKEQ. The CDR3 nucleotides read TGTGCCAGCAGCCAAGATTTGGGGGGCGCGGGGGCCCAGTACTTC. Its translation is CASSQDLGGAGAQYF.

The chain joins TRBV10-3 to TRBJ1-1; 8 positions agree with TRBD1. The germline V gene encodes CDR1 ENHRY and CDR2 SYGVKD. CDR3 length: 14 amino acids. V shed 3 bases, J shed 2 bases, and the junction held 2 bases outside the gene matches. The CDR3 nucleotides read TGTGCCATCAGTGACAGGGGGCGAAACACTGAAGCTTTCTTT. This sequence encodes CAISDRGRNTEAFF.

The chain couples TRBV11-3 to TRBJ2-1; no firm D call. Germline values: CDR1 SGHNT, CDR2 YENEEA. The CDR3 runs 14 residues. The V end lost 5 bases, the J end lost 9 bases, and 17 bases lay between the germline ends. Here the CDR3 DNA reads TGTGCCAGCAGCCCTCAGACCAGTACAGTTGAGCAGTTCTTC. This translates into CASSPQTSTVEQFF. The full variable domain, in which reference TRBV11-3 and TRBJ2-1 provide the parts outside the CDR3, is EAGVVQSPRYKIIEKKQPVAFWCNPISGHNTLYWYLQNLGQGPELLIRYENEEAVDDSQLPKDRFSAERLKGVDSTLKIQPAELGDSAVYLCASSPQTSTVEQFFGPGTRLTVL.

The rearrangement links TRBV4-1 to TRBJ2-1, with 11 bases aligning to TRBD2. The CDR3 covers 16 residues. The V and J ends lost 4 bases and 4 bases, in that order; junction bases with no gene match: 6. Germline V gene sequence: CDR1 MGHRA, CDR2 YSYEKL. CDR3 residues: CASSRSGTSGYNEQFF. For the CDR3, the DNA is TGCGCCAGCAGCCGCTCCGGGACTAGCGGATACAATGAGCAGTTCTTC.

The rearrangement links TRBV5-1 to TRBJ2-3; TRBD1 is a possible D gene (7 bases). This CDR3 is built from 17 residues. Germline values: CDR1 SGHRS, CDR2 YFSETQ. The germline V and J ends were trimmed by 2 bases and 3 bases, with 19 bases remaining between them. In DNA, the CDR3 is TGCGCCAGCAGCTTAACGCCTACAGGGGCGGGGACAGATACGCAGTATTTT. Translating it yields CASSLTPTGAGTDTQYF.

The J gene is TRBJ1-5, the V gene TRBV10-2, with 7 bases matching TRBD1. J was trimmed by 6 bases and V by 10 bases; bases with no gene match: 9. The CDR3 sequence is 13 residues long. Germline values: CDR1 WSHSY, CDR2 SAAADI. The DNA for the CDR3 is TGCGCCACCGCGACAGGGTTGGGTCAGCCCCAGCATTTT. As protein: CATATGLGQPQHF.

The rearrangement joins TRBV4-2 to TRBJ1-4; 7 bases map to TRBD1. Germline trimming cut 1 base from V and 2 bases from J; bases unmatched to any gene: 4. Looked up from germline, CDR1 is LGHNA and CDR2 is YNFKEQ. CDR3 length: 16 residues. Here the CDR3 DNA reads TGTGCCAGCAGCCAAGGCAGGGGGGAGACTAATGAAAAACTGTTTTTT. Translating gives CASSQGRGETNEKLFF.

This chain connects TRBV11-2 to TRBJ2-1; D may be TRBD2 (5 bases). The CDR3 has 16 residues. Germline V gene data show CDR1 as SGHAT and CDR2 as FQNNGV. Trimming cost V 2 bases and J 1 base, with 12 bases left between them. CDR3 amino acids: CASSLSAGGSYNEQFF. CDR3 coding DNA: TGTGCCAGCAGCTTATCGGCGGGCGGATCCTACAATGAGCAGTTCTTC.

The J gene is TRBJ2-7, the V gene TRBV18, with 10 nucleotides matching TRBD2. Trimming at V came to 2 bases and at J to 5 bases, leaving 3 bases not matched to a gene. The CDR3 totals 14 residues. CDR1 is KGHSH, CDR2 LQKENI, per germline. For the CDR3, the DNA is TGTGCCAGCTCACCAAGCGGGAGGGCTCACGAGCAGTACTTC. Amino acids: CASSPSGRAHEQYF.

This clone appeared a few times. The chain has TRBV6-5 and TRBJ2-5; 8 bases are a match to TRBD1. J was trimmed by 6 bases and V by 3 bases; bases with no gene match: 3. The length of the CDR3 is 13 residues. Germline CDR1 MNHEY, CDR2 SVGAGI. CDR3: CASSYRDRQTQYF. Here the CDR3 DNA reads TGTGCCAGCAGTTATCGGGACAGGCAGACCCAGTACTTC.

This clone was counted between two and nine times. The rearrangement links TRBV30 to TRBJ1-4; no reliable D call. The CDR3 contains 12 residues. Germline V lookup: CDR1 GTSNPN, CDR2 SVGIG (reference sequence). The V gene lost 2 bases and the J gene lost 8 bases, with 9 bases spanning the gap. The CDR3 nucleotides are TGTGCCTGGAGTCCAGGACTAGAAAAACTGTTTTTT. It translates to CAWSPGLEKLFF.

Comments on this clone: One junction end does not reproduce the germline sequence, and a read error may be involved. This chain joins TRBV15 and TRBJ2-5; 11 bases match TRBD2. The CDR3 consists of 19 residues. Germline V gene sequence: CDR1 LNHNV, CDR2 YYDKDF (reference sequence). The CDR3 DNA is TGTGCCACCAGAAGAGATTTTTTAGCGGGAGGGCCGAACCAAGAGACCCAGTACTTC. The encoded protein is CATRRDFLAGGPNQETQYF. Variable domain in full (rest from reference TRBV15 and TRBJ2-5): DAMVIQNPRYQVTQFGKPVTLSCSQTLNHNVMYWYQQKSSQAPKLLFHYYDKDFNNEADTPDNFQSRRPNTSFCFLDIRSPGLGDTAMYLCATRRDFLAGGPNQETQYFGPGTRLLVL.

In its sample, this clone was seen once. This sequence joins TRBV6-1 and TRBJ1-2; D is ambiguous. This CDR3 comprises 15 residues. Germline CDR1 MNHNS, CDR2 SASEGT. V shed 6 bases and J shed 3 bases, with 17 bases lying between them. This chain's CDR3 is CASSSFRSVDYGYTF. The CDR3 nucleotides read TGTGCCAGCAGCTCCTTTCGGTCGGTGGACTATGGCTACACCTTC.

J is TRBJ2-3 and V is TRBV11-2, with 13 bases aligning to TRBD2. Losses at the gene ends were 1 base for V and 5 bases for J; bases not matched to a gene: 3. CDR3 length: 16 amino acids. The germline V gene encodes CDR1 SGHAT and CDR2 FQNNGV. CDR3 bases: TGTGCCAGCAGCTTAGGGACTAGCGGGAGAAAAGATACGCAGTATTTT. As protein: CASSLGTSGRKDTQYF.

The chain joins TRBV19 to TRBJ2-7, with TRBD2 matching 9 bases. Germline CDR1 reads LNHDA; CDR2 reads SQIVND (reference sequence). V lost 7 bases, J lost 2 bases, and 6 bases stayed unmatched. The CDR3 has 14 amino acids. The CDR3 reads CASNHRTSAYEQYF. CDR3 DNA: TGTGCCAGTAACCACCGGACTAGCGCCTACGAGCAGTACTTC.

The J gene is TRBJ1-1, the V gene TRBV6-1; 7 bases are a match to TRBD1. V lost 7 bases and J lost 5; bases outside the gene matches: 7. The V gene's germline CDR1 is MNHNS and CDR2 SASEGT. The CDR3 is made up of 13 amino acids. CDR3 sequence reads: CASKGGIGTEAFF. The DNA for the CDR3 is TGTGCCAGCAAAGGGGGCATTGGAACTGAAGCTTTCTTT.

This clone was seen more than once but under ten times. For the CDR3, the DNA is TGCGCCAGCAGCTTGGGCCAGCCTGGGGCCAACGTCCTGACTTTC. Translation gives CASSLGQPGANVLTF. The gene calls are TRBV5-1 and TRBJ2-6; D ambiguous. This CDR3 has 15 amino acids. V was pared by 0 bases and J by 2 bases, with 6 bases between. Looked up from germline, CDR1 is SGHRS and CDR2 is YFSETQ.

This chain connects TRBV7-9 to TRBJ2-5; D gene uncertain. Between the trimmed V and J ends, which lost 1 base and 7 bases, there was a span of 10 bases. Per the germline V gene, CDR1 is SEHNR and CDR2 is FQNEAQ (reference sequence). The CDR3 is 13 residues long. The DNA for the CDR3 is TGTGCCAGCAGCTTAGAGCTTCGAGGGACCCAGTACTTC. Amino acid sequence: CASSLELRGTQYF. Drawing the rest from reference TRBV7-9 and TRBJ2-5, the complete variable domain is DTGVSQNPRHKITKRGQNVTFRCDPISEHNRLYWYRQTLGQGPEFLTYFQNEAQLEKSRLLSDRFSAERPKGSFSTLEIQRTEQGDSAMYLCASSLELRGTQYFGPGTRLLVL.

The J gene is TRBJ2-5, the V gene TRBV10-1; TRBD2 matches at 9 bases. The CDR3 consists of 15 residues. J lost 4 bases, V lost 3 bases, and 6 bases had no gene match. Germline CDR1 is WNHNN and CDR2 is SYGVQD (reference sequence). CDR3 nucleotide sequence: TGCGCCAGCAGTGAAATAGCGGGAGCAAGAGAGACCCAGTACTTC. As protein: CASSEIAGARETQYF.